This T cell receptor beta chain appears in the sequencing data of a study of shared T cell receptors in the human thymus. Germline CDR1 is SGHNT and CDR2 is YYREEE (reference sequence). With 2 bases removed from V and 1 base from J, the gap between germline ends came to 14 bases. CDR3 length: 16 residues. Data came from immunoSEQ multiplex PCR; TCRdb stores just in-frame clones and leaves some out. Of about 380,000 clones in the sample, 95% were seen once. The genes are TRBV5-4 and TRBJ2-3; D might be TRBD1 (5 bases). The source is a human donor. The sequenced sample consisted of thymocytes. DNA for the CDR3: TGTGCCAGCAGCTTTCGGTACGCACAGGGCACAGATACGCAGTATTTT. It translates to CASSFRYAQGTDTQYF.